The T cell receptor beta chain described here comes from a study of shared clonotypes between healthy human individuals. Regarding this clone: Its cognate antigen is unknown.

General observations from the study: Generally, estimated richness proved larger in naive subsets than it did in memory subsets.

Germline trimming cut 6 bases from V and 5 bases from J; bases unmatched to any gene: 8. The CDR3 has 14 amino acids. The germline V gene has CDR1 MNHNS and CDR2 SASEGT. Profiled with immunoSEQ multiplex PCR; TCRdb holds only in-frame clones, not every one. Of some 1,400,000 clones listed, roughly 96% are singletons. The material sequenced was naive CD4+ T cells sorted from blood. Subset meaning: CD45RA+ positively selected. This sequence originates from a man under 40 in good health. This chain connects TRBV6-1 to TRBJ1-1; 8 positions match TRBD1. The DNA for the CDR3 is TGTGCCAGCAGGAAGGACAGGGCGGGTACTGAAGCTTTCTTT. Translation gives CASRKDRAGTEAFF.